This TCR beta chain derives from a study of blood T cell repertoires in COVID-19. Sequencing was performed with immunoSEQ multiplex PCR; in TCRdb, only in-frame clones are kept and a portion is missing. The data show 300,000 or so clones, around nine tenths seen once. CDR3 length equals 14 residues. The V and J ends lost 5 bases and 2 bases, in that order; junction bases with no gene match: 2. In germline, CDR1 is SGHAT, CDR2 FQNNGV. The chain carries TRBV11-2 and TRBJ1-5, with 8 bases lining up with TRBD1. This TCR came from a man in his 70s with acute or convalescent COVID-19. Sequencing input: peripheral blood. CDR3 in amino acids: CASSDRGGNQPQHF. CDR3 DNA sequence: TGTGCCAGCAGCGACAGGGGTGGCAATCAGCCCCAGCATTTT.